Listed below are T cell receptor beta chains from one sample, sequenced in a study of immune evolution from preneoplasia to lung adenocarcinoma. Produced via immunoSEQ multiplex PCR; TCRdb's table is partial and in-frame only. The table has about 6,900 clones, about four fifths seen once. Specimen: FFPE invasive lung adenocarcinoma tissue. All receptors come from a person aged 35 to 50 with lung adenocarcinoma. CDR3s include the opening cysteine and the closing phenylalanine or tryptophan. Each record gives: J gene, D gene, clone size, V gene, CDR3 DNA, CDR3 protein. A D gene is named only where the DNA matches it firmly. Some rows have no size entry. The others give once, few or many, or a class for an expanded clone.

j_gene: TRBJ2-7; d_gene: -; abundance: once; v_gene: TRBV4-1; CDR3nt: TGCGCCAGCAGCTCACTAAATGAGCAGTACTTC; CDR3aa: CASSSLNEQYF
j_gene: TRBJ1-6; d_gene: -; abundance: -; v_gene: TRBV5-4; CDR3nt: TGTGCCAGCAGCCCTCGGACAGTACCCCTTTCACCCCTCCACTTT; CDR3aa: CASSPRTVPLSPLHF
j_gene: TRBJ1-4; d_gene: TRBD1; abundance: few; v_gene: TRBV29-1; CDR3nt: TGCAGCGGTCAAACCGGGACAGGGGGCCAGCAACTGTTTTTT; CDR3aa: CSGQTGTGGQQLFF
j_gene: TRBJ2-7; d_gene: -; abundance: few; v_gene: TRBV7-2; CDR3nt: TGTGCCAGCAGCTTAGGGGCAATCTCCTACGAGCAGTACTTC; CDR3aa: CASSLGAISYEQYF
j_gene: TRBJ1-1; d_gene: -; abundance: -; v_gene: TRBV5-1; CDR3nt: TGCGCAAGTACCACGGGGGGGACTGAAGCTTTCTTT; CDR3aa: CASTTGGTEAFF
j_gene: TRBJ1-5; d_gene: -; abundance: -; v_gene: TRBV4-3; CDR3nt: TGCGCCAGCAGCCAAGATCAGGAGGGATACCAGCCCCAGCATTTT; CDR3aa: CASSQDQEGYQPQHF
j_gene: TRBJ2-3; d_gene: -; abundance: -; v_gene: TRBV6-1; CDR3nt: TGTGCCAGCAGTGAACAGGGAGCAGATACGCAGTATTTT; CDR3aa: CASSEQGADTQYF
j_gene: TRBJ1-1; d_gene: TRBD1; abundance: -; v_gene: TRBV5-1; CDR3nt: TGCGCCAGCAGCTTTGGACAGGTTGAGACTGAAGCTTTCTTT; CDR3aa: CASSFGQVETEAFF
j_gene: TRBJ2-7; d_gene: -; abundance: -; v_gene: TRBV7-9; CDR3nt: TGTGCCAGCAGCCCGACCGGGACCCCGAAGGACGAGCAGTACTTC; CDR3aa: CASSPTGTPKDEQYF
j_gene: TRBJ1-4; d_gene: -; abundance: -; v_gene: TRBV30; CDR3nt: TGTGCCTGGAGATCAAACCGGGCCATAGGGGTCCGGACTAATGAAAAACTGTTTTTT; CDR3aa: CAWRSNRAIGVRTNEKLFF
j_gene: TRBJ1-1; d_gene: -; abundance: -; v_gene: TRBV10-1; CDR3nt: TGCGCCAGCAGAGAACAGTTGAACACTGAAGCTTTCTTT; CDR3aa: CASREQLNTEAFF
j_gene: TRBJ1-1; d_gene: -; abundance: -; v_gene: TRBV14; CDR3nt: TGTGCCAGCAGCCAATGGAATGGAGGAACTGAAGCTTTCTTT; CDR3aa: CASSQWNGGTEAFF
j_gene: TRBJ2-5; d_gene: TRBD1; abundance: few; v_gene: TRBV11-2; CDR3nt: TGTGCCAGCAGCTTAGTCGGAACAGGGGGGAGAGAGACCCAGTACTTC; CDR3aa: CASSLVGTGGRETQYF
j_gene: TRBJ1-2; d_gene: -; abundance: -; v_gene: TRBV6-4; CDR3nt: TGTGCCAGCAGTGACCAGTCAGGGGAGAGCTATGGCTACACCTTC; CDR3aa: CASSDQSGESYGYTF
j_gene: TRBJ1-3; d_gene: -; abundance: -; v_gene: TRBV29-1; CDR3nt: TGCAGCGTGTGGACAGATTCTGGAAACACCATATATTTT; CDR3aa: CSVWTDSGNTIYF
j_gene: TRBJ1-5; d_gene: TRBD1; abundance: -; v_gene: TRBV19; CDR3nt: TGTGCCAGTAGGTTGGACAGGTCTAGCAATCAGCCCCAGCATTTT; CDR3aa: CASRLDRSSNQPQHF
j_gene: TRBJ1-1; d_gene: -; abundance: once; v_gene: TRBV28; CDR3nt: TGTGCCAGCAGCTTACTGGCTGAAGCTTTCTTT; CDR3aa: CASSLLAEAFF
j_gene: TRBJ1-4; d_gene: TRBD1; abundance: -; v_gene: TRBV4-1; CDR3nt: TGCGCCAGCAGCCCCTTGGCGGCAGGGGGCCTCCGAGCAACTAATGAAAAACTGTTTTTT; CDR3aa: CASSPLAAGGLRATNEKLFF
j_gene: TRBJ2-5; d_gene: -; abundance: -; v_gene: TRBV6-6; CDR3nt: TGTGCCAGCAGTTACGGTGGGCCACCACAAGAGACCCAGTACTTC; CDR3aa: CASSYGGPPQETQYF
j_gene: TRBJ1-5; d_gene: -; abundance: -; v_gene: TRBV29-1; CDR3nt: TGCAGCGTTGCGACAGGAGGTCAGCCCCAGCATTTT; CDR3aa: CSVATGGQPQHF
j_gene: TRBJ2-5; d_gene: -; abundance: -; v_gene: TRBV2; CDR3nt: TGTGCCAGCAGGAGGGCCTACCAAGAGACCCAGTACTTC; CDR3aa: CASRRAYQETQYF
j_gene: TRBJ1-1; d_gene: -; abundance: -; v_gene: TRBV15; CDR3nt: TGTGCCACCAGCAGAGCCCAAAATCGGGCTGAAGCTTTCTTT; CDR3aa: CATSRAQNRAEAFF
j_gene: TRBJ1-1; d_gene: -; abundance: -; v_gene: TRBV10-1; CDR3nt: TGCGCCAGCAGTGAGTCGTCAGGCTGGAACACTGAAGCTTTCTTT; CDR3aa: CASSESSGWNTEAFF
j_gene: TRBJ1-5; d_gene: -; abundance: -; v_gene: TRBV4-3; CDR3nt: TGCGCCAGCAGCCAAGTCATTAGCAGAAATCAGCCCCAGCATTTT; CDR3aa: CASSQVISRNQPQHF
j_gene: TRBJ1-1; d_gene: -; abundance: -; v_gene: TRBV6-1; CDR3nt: TGTGCCAGCAGTTGGGGAGCAAACACTGAAGCTTTCTTT; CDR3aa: CASSWGANTEAFF
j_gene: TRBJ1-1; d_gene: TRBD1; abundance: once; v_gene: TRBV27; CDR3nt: TGTGCCAGCAGCTTCACGGCTTCTCCGACAGGGCGGGGAAGGGAAGCTTTCTTT; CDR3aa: CASSFTASPTGRGREAFF
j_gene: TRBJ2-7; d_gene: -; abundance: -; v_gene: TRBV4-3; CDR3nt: TGCGCCAGCAGCCAAGAAACAGGTTACGAGCAGTACTTC; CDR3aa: CASSQETGYEQYF
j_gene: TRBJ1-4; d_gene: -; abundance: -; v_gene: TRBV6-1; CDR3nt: TGTGCCAGCAGTAGCGTAGGTGAAAAACTGTTTTTT; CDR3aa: CASSSVGEKLFF
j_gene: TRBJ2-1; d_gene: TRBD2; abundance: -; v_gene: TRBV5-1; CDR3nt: TGCGCCAGCAGCGCCCCTAGCGGGAGGGCCGGACTGAATGAGCAGTTCTTC; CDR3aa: CASSAPSGRAGLNEQFF
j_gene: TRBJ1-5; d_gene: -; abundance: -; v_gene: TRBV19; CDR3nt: TGTGCCAGTAGTGTGCAGGGGAAGGATCAGCCCCAGCATTTT; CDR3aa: CASSVQGKDQPQHF
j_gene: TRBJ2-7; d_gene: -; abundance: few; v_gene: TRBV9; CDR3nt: TGTGCCAGCAGCGTAGAGGGTCCTAGCTCCTACGAGCAGTACTTC; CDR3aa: CASSVEGPSSYEQYF
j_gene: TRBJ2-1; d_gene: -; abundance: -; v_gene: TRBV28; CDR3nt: TGTGCCAGCAGTTTAGGTCAGTGGCTCACAACAAACAATGAGCAGTTCTTC; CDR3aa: CASSLGQWLTTNNEQFF